A single sample gave rise to the 3 T cell receptor beta chains below, sequenced in a study of blood T cell repertoires in COVID-19. Method: immunoSEQ multiplex PCR; TCRdb's copy keeps in-frame clones and lacks some. The table lists 55,000 to 75,000 clones, roughly 86% of them singletons. Sequenced sample: peripheral blood. The receptors here all came from a man between 50 and 59 years old with acute or convalescent COVID-19.

The chain carries TRBV30 and TRBJ1-5, with a tentative D call TRBD1 (5 bases). The CDR3 sequence is 13 residues long. Germline CDR1 and CDR2: GTSNPN and SVGIG (reference sequence). The ends were cut back, 2 bases at V and 6 bases at J, with 11 bases in the middle. The CDR3 nucleotides read TGTGCCTGGAGTCTCCAGGGTACTCAGCCCCAGCATTTT. Protein product: CAWSLQGTQPQHF.

The V gene is TRBV27, the J gene TRBJ1-6; D may be TRBD1 (5 bases). The CDR3 spans 14 residues. CDR1 and CDR2 from the germline V gene are MNHEY and SMNVEV (reference sequence). The V end lost 2 bases, the J end lost 8 bases, and 10 bases lay between the germline ends. CDR3 sequence: CASSLRWDYSPLHF. CDR3 coding DNA: TGTGCCAGCAGTTTAAGGTGGGACTATTCACCCCTCCACTTT.

This clone showed up just a few times. The gene calls are TRBV15 and TRBJ2-7, with 11 bases identical to TRBD2. This CDR3 is 15 amino acids long. Unmatched junction bases numbered 7, after V lost 3 bases and J lost 6 bases. Germline values: CDR1 LNHNV, CDR2 YYDKDF (reference sequence). The CDR3 here is CATSRSGTSGFEQYF. The CDR3, as DNA: TGTGCCACCAGCAGGTCCGGGACTAGCGGTTTCGAGCAGTACTTC.